This T cell receptor beta chain derives from a study of cytomegalovirus exposure and HLA in healthy donors. Study-wide context: An analysis done earlier identified roughly 120 million unique TCR beta sequences from about 179 million T cells.

This clone has a single count. Its specificity is not known. The CDR3 consists of 15 residues. The germline V gene encodes CDR1 SGHDT and CDR2 YYEEEE. The V end lost 6 bases, the J end lost 2 bases, and 18 bases lay between the germline ends. The primer mix had 60 Vbeta and 13 Jbeta primers. Profiling relied on immunoSEQ multiplex PCR, and the TCRdb table lists in-frame clones only, not all of them. Here the sample spans some 140,000 clones, around 72% being singletons. Study conclusions and caveats: The listing of some 170 TCR beta chains classed them as cytomegalovirus-associated. It was in a later analysis that TCR association rates were seen to vary by HLA locus, highest for DRB1 and lowest for HLA-C.

Samples came from healthy bone marrow donors. The chain uses TRBV5-6 and TRBJ2-7, with a possible D match to TRBD2 (6 bases). This TCR came from a middle-aged woman in good health and CMV-seronegative. Material for sequencing was PBMCs. The CDR3 DNA reads TGTGCCAGCAACTCGGTGACTAGTGGCCCCTACGAGCAGTACTTC. It specifies CASNSVTSGPYEQYF.